The T cell receptor beta chain under discussion was sequenced for a study of control samples from healthy donors and cancer patients. This CDR3 spans 14 amino acids. CDR1 is LGHDT and CDR2 is YNNKEL in the germline V gene (reference sequence). The ends were cut back, 0 bases at V and 4 bases at J, with 9 bases in the middle. The assay was immunoSEQ multiplex PCR, and TCRdb's table has in-frame clones only and misses some. This sample has about 55,000 clones, with about 96% found just once. Specimen: blood. The chain couples TRBV3-1 (or the pseudogene TRBV3-2) to TRBJ1-2; D gene uncertain. This sequence originates from a woman aged 18-30 years in good health. CDR3 amino acids: CASSQDTGPYGYTF. CDR3 in DNA: TGTGCCAGCAGCCAAGATACGGGTCCCTATGGCTACACCTTC.